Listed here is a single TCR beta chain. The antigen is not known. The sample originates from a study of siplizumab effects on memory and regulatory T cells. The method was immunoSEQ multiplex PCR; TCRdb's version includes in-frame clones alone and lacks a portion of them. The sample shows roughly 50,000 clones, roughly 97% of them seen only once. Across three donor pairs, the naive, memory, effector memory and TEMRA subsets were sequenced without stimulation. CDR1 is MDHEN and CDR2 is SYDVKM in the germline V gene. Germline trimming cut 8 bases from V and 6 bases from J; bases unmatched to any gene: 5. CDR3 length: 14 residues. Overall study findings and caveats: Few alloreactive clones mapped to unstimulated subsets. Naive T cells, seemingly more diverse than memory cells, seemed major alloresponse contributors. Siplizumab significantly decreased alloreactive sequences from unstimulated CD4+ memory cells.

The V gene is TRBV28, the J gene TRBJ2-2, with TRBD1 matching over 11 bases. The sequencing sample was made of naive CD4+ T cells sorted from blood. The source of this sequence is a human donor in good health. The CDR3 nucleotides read TGTGCCAGCCAGCGGACAGGGGGCTCCGGGGAGCTGTTTTTT. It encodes CASQRTGGSGELFF. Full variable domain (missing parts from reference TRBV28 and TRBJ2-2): DVKVTQSSRYLVKRTGEKVFLECVQDMDHENMFWYRQDPGLGLRLIYFSYDVKMKEKGDIPEGYSVSREKKERFSLILESASTNQTSMYLCASQRTGGSGELFFGEGSRLTVL.